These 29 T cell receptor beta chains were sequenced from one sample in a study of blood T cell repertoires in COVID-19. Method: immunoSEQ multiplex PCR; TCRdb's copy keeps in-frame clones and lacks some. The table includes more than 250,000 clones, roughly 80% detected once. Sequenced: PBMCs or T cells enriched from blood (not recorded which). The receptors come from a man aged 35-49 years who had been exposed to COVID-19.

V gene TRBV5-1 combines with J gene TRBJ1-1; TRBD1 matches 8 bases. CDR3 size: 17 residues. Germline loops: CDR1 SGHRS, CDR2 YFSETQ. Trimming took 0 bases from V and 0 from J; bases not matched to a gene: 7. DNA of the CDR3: TGCGCCAGCAGCTTGGCGACAGGGGCGGGGGTGAACACTGAAGCTTTCTTT. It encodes CASSLATGAGVNTEAFF.

The CDR3 reads CASSPARPPYEQYF. CDR3 coding DNA: TGCGCCAGCAGCCCCGCGAGGCCGCCCTACGAGCAGTACTTC. This rearrangement joins TRBV5-1 to TRBJ2-7; D remains ambiguous. CDR3 length: 14 amino acids. V lost 4 bases and J 2 bases, leaving 13 bases between the germline ends. The germline CDR1 and CDR2 sequences are SGHRS and YFSETQ.

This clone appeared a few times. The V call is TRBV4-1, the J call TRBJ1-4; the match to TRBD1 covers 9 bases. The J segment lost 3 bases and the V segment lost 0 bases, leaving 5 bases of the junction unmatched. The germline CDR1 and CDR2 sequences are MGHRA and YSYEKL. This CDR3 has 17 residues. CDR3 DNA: TGCGCCAGCAGCCAAGAAGTAGGACAGGGGTCTAATGAAAAACTGTTTTTT. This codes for CASSQEVGQGSNEKLFF.

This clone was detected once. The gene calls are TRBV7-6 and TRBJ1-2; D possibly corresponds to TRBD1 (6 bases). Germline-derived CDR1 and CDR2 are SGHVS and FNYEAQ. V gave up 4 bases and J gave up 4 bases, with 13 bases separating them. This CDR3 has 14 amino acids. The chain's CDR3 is CASSSLGGGYGYTF. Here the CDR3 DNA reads TGTGCCAGCAGCTCCCTTGGGGGCGGCTATGGCTACACCTTC.

CDR3 nucleotide sequence: TGCGCCAGCAGCCAAACAGGTAGCAATCAGCCCCAGCATTTT. Translation gives CASSQTGSNQPQHF. This chain connects TRBV4-1 to TRBJ1-5; TRBD1 might be the D (5 bases). Trimming pared 2 bases from V and 0 bases from J, leaving 5 bases between. This CDR3 comprises 14 residues. The germline V gene has CDR1 MGHRA and CDR2 YSYEKL.

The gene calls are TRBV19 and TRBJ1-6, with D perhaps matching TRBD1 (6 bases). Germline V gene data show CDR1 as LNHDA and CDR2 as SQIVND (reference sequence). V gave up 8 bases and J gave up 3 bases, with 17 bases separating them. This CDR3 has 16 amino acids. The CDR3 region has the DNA TGTGCCAGTCGAAGGGACACCGCCCGCTATAATTCACCCCTCCACTTT. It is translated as CASRRDTARYNSPLHF.

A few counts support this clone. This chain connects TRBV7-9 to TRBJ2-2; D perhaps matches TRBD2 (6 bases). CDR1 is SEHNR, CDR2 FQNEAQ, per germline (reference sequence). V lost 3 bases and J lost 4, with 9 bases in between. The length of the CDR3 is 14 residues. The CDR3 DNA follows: TGTGCCAGCAGCTTTTCCGGGGGCACCGGGGAGCTGTTTTTT. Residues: CASSFSGGTGELFF.

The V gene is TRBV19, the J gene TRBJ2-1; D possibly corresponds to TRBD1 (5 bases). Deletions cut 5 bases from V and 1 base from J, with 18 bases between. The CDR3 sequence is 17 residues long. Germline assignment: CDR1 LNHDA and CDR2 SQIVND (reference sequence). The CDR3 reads CASSFLDIARSYNEQFF. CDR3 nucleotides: TGTGCCAGTAGTTTCCTGGACATCGCGAGATCCTACAATGAGCAGTTCTTC.

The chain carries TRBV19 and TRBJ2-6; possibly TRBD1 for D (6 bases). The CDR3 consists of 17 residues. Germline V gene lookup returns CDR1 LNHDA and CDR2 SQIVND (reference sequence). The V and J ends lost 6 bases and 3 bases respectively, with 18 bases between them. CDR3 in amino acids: CASRVLRGLGGANVLTF. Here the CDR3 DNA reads TGTGCCAGTAGGGTTCTAAGGGGGTTAGGTGGGGCCAACGTCCTGACTTTC.

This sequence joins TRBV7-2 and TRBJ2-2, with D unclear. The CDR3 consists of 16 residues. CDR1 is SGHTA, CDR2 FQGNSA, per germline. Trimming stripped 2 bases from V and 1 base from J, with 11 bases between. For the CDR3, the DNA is TGTGCCAGCAGCTTATTTTCTATTGGGAACACCGGGGAGCTGTTTTTT. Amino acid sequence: CASSLFSIGNTGELFF.

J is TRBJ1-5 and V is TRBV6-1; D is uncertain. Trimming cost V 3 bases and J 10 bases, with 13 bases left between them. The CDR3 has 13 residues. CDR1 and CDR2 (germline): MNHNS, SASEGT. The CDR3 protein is CASSDSGLGPQHF. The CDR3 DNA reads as TGTGCCAGCAGTGATTCTGGACTTGGACCCCAGCATTTT.

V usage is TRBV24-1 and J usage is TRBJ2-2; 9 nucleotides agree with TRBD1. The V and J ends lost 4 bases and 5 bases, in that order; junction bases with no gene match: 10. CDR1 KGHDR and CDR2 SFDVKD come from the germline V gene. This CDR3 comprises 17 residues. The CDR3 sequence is CATSDRLDRGRTGELFF. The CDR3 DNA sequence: TGTGCCACCAGTGACCGCCTGGACAGGGGTAGAACCGGGGAGCTGTTTTTT.

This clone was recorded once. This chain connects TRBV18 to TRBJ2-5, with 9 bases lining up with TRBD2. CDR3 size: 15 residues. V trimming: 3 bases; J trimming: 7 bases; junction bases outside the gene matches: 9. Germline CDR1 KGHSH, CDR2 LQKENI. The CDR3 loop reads CASSPSGTSIGTQYF. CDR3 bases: TGTGCCAGCTCACCCTCCGGGACTAGCATTGGGACCCAGTACTTC.

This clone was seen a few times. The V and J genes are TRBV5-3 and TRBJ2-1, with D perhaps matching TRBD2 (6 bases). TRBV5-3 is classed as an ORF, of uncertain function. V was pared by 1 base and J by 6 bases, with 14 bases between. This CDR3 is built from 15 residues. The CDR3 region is CARSLYQRAPNEQFF. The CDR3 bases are TGTGCCAGAAGCTTGTATCAGCGGGCCCCCAATGAGCAGTTCTTC.

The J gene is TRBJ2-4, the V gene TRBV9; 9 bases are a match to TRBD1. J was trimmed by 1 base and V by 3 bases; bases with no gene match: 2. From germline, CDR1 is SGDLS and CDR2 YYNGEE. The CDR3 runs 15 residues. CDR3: CASSAGTGAKNIQYF. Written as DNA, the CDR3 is TGTGCCAGCAGCGCCGGGACAGGGGCCAAAAACATTCAGTACTTC. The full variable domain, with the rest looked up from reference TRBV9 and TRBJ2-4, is DSGVTQTPKHLITATGQRVTLRCSPRSGDLSVYWYQQSLDQGLQFLIQYYNGEERAKGNILERFSAQQFPDLHSELNLSSLELGDSALYFCASSAGTGAKNIQYFGAGTRLSVL.

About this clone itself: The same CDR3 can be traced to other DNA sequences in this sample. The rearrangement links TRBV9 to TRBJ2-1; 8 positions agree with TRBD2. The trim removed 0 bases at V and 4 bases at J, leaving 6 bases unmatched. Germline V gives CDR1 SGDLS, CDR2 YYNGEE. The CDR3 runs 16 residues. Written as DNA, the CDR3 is TGTGCCAGCAGCGTAGGTGCTAGCGGGCTTTACAATGAGCAGTTCTTC. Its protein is CASSVGASGLYNEQFF.

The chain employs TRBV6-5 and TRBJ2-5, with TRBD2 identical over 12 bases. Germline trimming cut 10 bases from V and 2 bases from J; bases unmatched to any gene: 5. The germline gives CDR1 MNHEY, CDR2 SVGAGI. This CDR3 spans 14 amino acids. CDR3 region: CATGLAGGQETQYF. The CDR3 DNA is TGTGCCACCGGGCTAGCGGGAGGGCAAGAGACCCAGTACTTC.

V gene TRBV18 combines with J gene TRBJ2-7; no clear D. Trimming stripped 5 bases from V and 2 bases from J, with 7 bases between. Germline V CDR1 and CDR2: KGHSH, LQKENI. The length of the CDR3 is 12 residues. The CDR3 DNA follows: TGTGCCAGCTCAGAACTGACCTACGAGCAGTACTTC. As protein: CASSELTYEQYF.

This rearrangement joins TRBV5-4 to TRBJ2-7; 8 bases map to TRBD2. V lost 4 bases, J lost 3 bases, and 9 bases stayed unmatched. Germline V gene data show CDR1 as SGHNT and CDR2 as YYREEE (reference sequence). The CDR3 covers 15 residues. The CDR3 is CASSGGGGTIYEQYF. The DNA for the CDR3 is TGTGCCAGCAGCGGGGGCGGGGGGACCATCTACGAGCAGTACTTC.

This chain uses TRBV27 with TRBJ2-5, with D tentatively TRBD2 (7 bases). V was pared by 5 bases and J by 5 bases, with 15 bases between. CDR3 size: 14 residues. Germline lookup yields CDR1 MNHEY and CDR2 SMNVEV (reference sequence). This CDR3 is CASSLLQGGETQYF. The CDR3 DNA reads TGTGCCAGCAGTCTACTACAGGGAGGGGAGACCCAGTACTTC.

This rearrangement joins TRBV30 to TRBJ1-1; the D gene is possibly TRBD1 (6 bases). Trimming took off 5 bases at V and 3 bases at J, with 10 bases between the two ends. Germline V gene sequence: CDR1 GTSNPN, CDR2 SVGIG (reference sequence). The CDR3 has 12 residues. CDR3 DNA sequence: TGTGCCTGGCACAGGGTAGACACTGAAGCTTTCTTT. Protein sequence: CAWHRVDTEAFF.

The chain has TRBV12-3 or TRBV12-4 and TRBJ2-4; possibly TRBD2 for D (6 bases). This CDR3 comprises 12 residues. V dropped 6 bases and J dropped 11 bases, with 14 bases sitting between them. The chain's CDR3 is CASSAGRWLQYF. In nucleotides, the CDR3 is TGTGCCAGCAGCGCGGGACGGTGGCTTCAGTACTTC.

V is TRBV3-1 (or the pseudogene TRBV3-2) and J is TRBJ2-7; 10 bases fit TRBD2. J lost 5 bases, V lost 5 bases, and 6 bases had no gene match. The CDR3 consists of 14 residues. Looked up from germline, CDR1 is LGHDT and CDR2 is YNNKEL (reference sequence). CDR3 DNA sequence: TGTGCCAGCAGCTTCCTAGCGGGAGTAAACGAGCAGTACTTC. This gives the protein CASSFLAGVNEQYF.

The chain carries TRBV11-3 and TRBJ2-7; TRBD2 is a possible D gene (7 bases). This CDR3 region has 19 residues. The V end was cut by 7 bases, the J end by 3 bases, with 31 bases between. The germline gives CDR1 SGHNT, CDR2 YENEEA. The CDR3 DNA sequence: TGTGCCAGCACCGCAGGTCCAGGGGCGGGAGTGGCATGGTACTACGAGCAGTACTTC. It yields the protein CASTAGPGAGVAWYYEQYF.

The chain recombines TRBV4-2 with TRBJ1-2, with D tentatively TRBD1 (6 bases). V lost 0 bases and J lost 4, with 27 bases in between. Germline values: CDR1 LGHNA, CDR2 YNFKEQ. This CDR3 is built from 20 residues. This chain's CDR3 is CASSQEGAREHQPPGYGYTF. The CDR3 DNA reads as TGTGCCAGCAGCCAAGAGGGGGCCAGGGAACACCAACCCCCGGGCTATGGCTACACCTTC.

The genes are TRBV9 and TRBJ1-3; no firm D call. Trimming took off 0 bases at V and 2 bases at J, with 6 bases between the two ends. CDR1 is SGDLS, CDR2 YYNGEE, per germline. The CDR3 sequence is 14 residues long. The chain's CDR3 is CASSVDSAGNTIYF. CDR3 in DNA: TGTGCCAGCAGCGTAGACAGTGCTGGAAACACCATATATTTT.

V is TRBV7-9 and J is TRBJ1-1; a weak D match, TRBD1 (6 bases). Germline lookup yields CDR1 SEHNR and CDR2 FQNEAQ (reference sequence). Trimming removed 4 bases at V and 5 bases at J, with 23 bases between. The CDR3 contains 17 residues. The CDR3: CASSSSRLTQGMTEAFF. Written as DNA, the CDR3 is TGTGCCAGCAGCTCATCGAGACTAACACAGGGAATGACTGAAGCTTTCTTT.

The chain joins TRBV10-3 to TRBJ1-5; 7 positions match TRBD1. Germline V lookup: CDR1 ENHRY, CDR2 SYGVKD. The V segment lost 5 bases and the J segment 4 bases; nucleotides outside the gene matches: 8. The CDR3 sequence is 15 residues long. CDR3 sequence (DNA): TGTGCCATCAGTCTCGGTCAGGGGGAGAATCAGCCCCAGCATTTT. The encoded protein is CAISLGQGENQPQHF.

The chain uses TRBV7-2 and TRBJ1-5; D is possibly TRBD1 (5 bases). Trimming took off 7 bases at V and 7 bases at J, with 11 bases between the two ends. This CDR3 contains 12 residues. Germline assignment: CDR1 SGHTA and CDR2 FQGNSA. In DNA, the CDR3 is TGTGCCAGCACCCTTAGGGGACAGCCCCAGCATTTT. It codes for CASTLRGQPQHF.